These 32 T cell receptor beta chains share one sample of origin, sequenced in a study of blood T cells in healthy people across ages. The second PCR ran roughly 7 to 12 cycles with a sample-barcoded 5' primer and J-beta primers. From the 5' RACE reads, TCRdb called clonotypes with MiXCR, one entry per CDR3 protein. The table has 1,800,000 or so distinct CDR3 sequences, around 40% seen once. Input material: blood. The receptors here all came from a human donor in good health.

The rearrangement uses TRBV4-3 and TRBJ2-7; D remains unclear. V was pared by 3 bases and J by 5 bases, with 11 bases between. The CDR3 has 13 residues. Per germline, CDR1 LGHNA and CDR2 YSLEER. CDR3 coding DNA: TGCGCCAGCAGCCAGGCCCACAGCCACGAGCAGTACTTC. Protein: CASSQAHSHEQYF.

With respect to this clonotype: At one end the junction does not follow the germline gene, possibly because of a read error. V usage is TRBV7-3 and J usage is TRBJ2-1, with D maybe TRBD2 (5 bases). Germline CDR1 is SGHTA and CDR2 is FQGTGA. The CDR3 sequence is 15 residues long. CDR3 amino acids: CSSSPDYSAYNEQFF. As DNA, the CDR3 is TGTTCCAGCAGCCCTGACTATTCCGCCTACAATGAGCAGTTCTTC.

The table lists this clonotype with many counts. The junction departs from germline at one end; a sequencing error may be responsible. This chain uses TRBV5-1 with TRBJ2-3; TRBD1 or TRBD2 may be the D gene (5 bases each). Germline loops: CDR1 SGHRS, CDR2 YFSETQ. This CDR3 has 14 amino acids. CDR3 nucleotide sequence: TGTGCCAGCAGCTTAACGGGGCTGACTGATACGCAGTATTTT. Residues: CASSLTGLTDTQYF.

The rearrangement links TRBV7-2 to TRBJ1-1; 8 nucleotides agree with TRBD1. The CDR3 covers 17 residues. From germline, CDR1 is SGHTA and CDR2 FQGNSA. The junction had 13 bases not matched to a gene; V was cut back by 5 bases and J by 2 bases. The CDR3 here is CASSLRTGIALNTEAFF. CDR3 bases: TGTGCCAGCAGCCTGCGGACAGGGATAGCACTTAACACTGAAGCTTTCTTT.

This sequence joins TRBV6-2 or TRBV6-3 and TRBJ2-1; 7 bases map to TRBD1. J lost 7 bases, V lost 0 bases, and 6 bases had no gene match. The CDR3 is 15 amino acids. Germline CDR1 is MNHEY and CDR2 is SVGEGT. The CDR3 is CASSYSEQGYNEQFF. As DNA, the CDR3 is TGTGCCAGCAGTTACTCTGAACAGGGGTATAATGAGCAGTTCTTC.

This clonotype was found a few times. CDR3 sequence reads: CAISESPELSGYTF. DNA of the CDR3: TGTGCCATCAGTGAGTCACCAGAGCTAAGTGGCTACACCTTC. The chain uses TRBV10-3 and TRBJ1-2; no clear D gene. The CDR3 consists of 14 residues. The germline V and J ends were trimmed by 0 bases and 7 bases, with 12 bases remaining between them. Germline CDR1 is ENHRY and CDR2 is SYGVKD.

J is TRBJ2-7 and V is TRBV5-1, with 9 bases aligning to TRBD1. This CDR3 spans 16 amino acids. Germline CDR1 SGHRS, CDR2 YFSETQ. The V and J ends lost 0 bases and 4 bases, in that order; junction bases with no gene match: 8. The CDR3, as DNA: TGCGCCAGCAGCTTGGAAGGGACAGGGATCGGGTACGAGCAGTACTTC. It specifies CASSLEGTGIGYEQYF.

The chain employs TRBV29-1 and TRBJ2-5; 8 bases fit TRBD2. Germline V lookup: CDR1 SQVTM, CDR2 ANQGSEA. V shed 0 bases, J shed 2 bases, and the junction held 5 bases outside the gene matches. The CDR3 extends over 15 amino acids. The CDR3 protein is CSVEDGGGFQETQYF. The DNA for the CDR3 is TGCAGCGTTGAAGATGGCGGGGGGTTTCAAGAGACCCAGTACTTC.

The genes are TRBV28 and TRBJ1-2, with D possibly TRBD1 on 6 matching bases. This CDR3 has 16 amino acids. Germline values: CDR1 MDHEN, CDR2 SYDVKM. V lost 5 bases, J lost 8 bases, and 24 bases lay in between. The CDR3 loop reads CASSAPNSQGKGGYTF. The CDR3, as DNA: TGTGCCAGCAGTGCACCGAACAGCCAGGGGAAAGGGGGCTACACCTTC.

V gene TRBV7-2 combines with J gene TRBJ1-4; D is undetermined. Between the trimmed V and J ends, which lost 6 bases and 4 bases, there was a span of 12 bases. The germline V gene encodes CDR1 SGHTA and CDR2 FQGNSA. The length of the CDR3 is 14 residues. The CDR3 nucleotides are TGTGCCAGCAGTGAGGATGAACTTAATGAAAAACTGTTTTTT. This codes for CASSEDELNEKLFF. The full variable domain, its missing parts supplied by reference TRBV7-2 and TRBJ1-4, is GAGVSQSPSNKVTEKGKDVELRCDPISGHTALYWYRQSLGQGLEFLIYFQGNSAPDKSGLPSDRFSAERTGGSVSTLTIQRTQQEDSAVYLCASSEDELNEKLFFGSGTQLSVL.

This clonotype showed up just a few times. V usage is TRBV5-1 and J usage is TRBJ2-1, with 7 bases lining up with TRBD2. The trim removed 2 bases at V and 4 bases at J, leaving 6 bases unmatched. Germline assignment: CDR1 SGHRS and CDR2 YFSETQ. This CDR3 spans 15 amino acids. The DNA of the CDR3 is TGCGCCAGCAGCTTCGGGGCTAGCGGATACAATGAGCAGTTCTTC. Translated: CASSFGASGYNEQFF.

This clonotype was detected a few times. The rearrangement uses TRBV5-1 and TRBJ1-1, with 7 bases identical to TRBD1. The CDR3 is 14 residues long. CDR1 and CDR2 from the germline V gene are SGHRS and YFSETQ. V was pared by 3 bases and J by 1 base, with 3 bases of the junction left unmatched. The CDR3 DNA reads TGCGCCAGCAGCTGGGGGGACAGGAACACTGAAGCTTTCTTT. Translation gives CASSWGDRNTEAFF. The full variable domain, in which reference TRBV5-1 and TRBJ1-1 provide the parts outside the CDR3, is KAGVTQTPRYLIKTRGQQVTLSCSPISGHRSVSWYQQTPGQGLQFLFEYFSETQRNKGNFPGRFSGRQFSNSRSEMNVSTLELGDSALYLCASSWGDRNTEAFFGQGTRLTVV.

CDR3 in amino acids: CASSPTLTNEKLFF. As DNA, the CDR3 is TGTGCCAGCAGCCCGACCTTAACTAATGAAAAACTGTTTTTT. This chain connects TRBV7-2 to TRBJ1-4; D is undetermined. V lost 5 bases and J 1 base, leaving 8 bases between the germline ends. The V gene's germline CDR1 is SGHTA and CDR2 FQGNSA. This CDR3 spans 14 amino acids. The variable domain in full, completed from reference TRBV7-2 and TRBJ1-4, reads GAGVSQSPSNKVTEKGKDVELRCDPISGHTALYWYRQSLGQGLEFLIYFQGNSAPDKSGLPSDRFSAERTGGSVSTLTIQRTQQEDSAVYLCASSPTLTNEKLFFGSGTQLSVL.

With respect to this clonotype: A junction end diverges from the germline sequence, so it may reflect a read error. This chain uses TRBV7-9 with TRBJ2-5; D remains unclear. From germline, CDR1 is SEHNR and CDR2 FQNEAQ (reference sequence). This CDR3 has 12 residues. In DNA form, the CDR3 reads TGTGCCAGCAGCCTACATACGGAGACCCAGGACTTC. Amino acid sequence: CASSLHTETQDF.

The CDR3 region is CASSMTGGRFWQYF. The CDR3, as DNA: TGTGCCAGCAGTATGACAGGGGGCCGTTTCTGGCAGTACTTC. The chain combines TRBV28 with TRBJ2-5; TRBD1 aligns across 10 bases. Trimming cost V 5 bases and J 11 bases; bases outside gene matches: 11. The germline gives CDR1 MDHEN, CDR2 SYDVKM. This CDR3 has 14 residues.

This rearrangement joins TRBV6-5 to TRBJ2-3, with 8 bases matching TRBD1. This CDR3 region has 15 residues. Germline V gene data show CDR1 as MNHEY and CDR2 as SVGAGI. V lost 4 bases to trimming and J lost 4 bases; unmatched junction nucleotides: 7. CDR3: CASSSRTGSADTQYF. CDR3 sequence (DNA): TGTGCCAGCAGTTCTCGGACAGGGTCGGCAGATACGCAGTATTTT.

This clonotype occurred a few times. The chain links TRBV12-3 or TRBV12-4 to TRBJ1-5, with a possible D match to TRBD1 (5 bases). Deletions cut 3 bases from V and 7 bases from J, with 16 bases between. The CDR3 is 15 amino acids. The CDR3 nucleotides read TGTGCCAGCAGTTTGGGTTGGGGCTTCAACCAGCCCCAGCATTTT. Translating it yields CASSLGWGFNQPQHF.

This clonotype was seen more than once but under ten times. An end of the junction differs from the germline gene, which may be a read error. The chain links TRBV7-2 to TRBJ2-3; D perhaps matches TRBD1 (5 bases). The CDR3 has 12 residues. Looked up from germline, CDR1 is SGHTA and CDR2 is FQGNSA. The CDR3 is CASSLETATQYF. The CDR3 bases are TGTGCCAGCAGCTTAGAGACAGCTACGCAGTATTTT.

The chain combines TRBV5-8 with TRBJ2-1; maybe TRBD1 (5 bases). Between the trimmed V and J ends, which lost 1 base and 6 bases, there was a span of 14 bases. CDR1 is SGHTS, CDR2 YDEGEE, per germline. The CDR3 covers 15 residues. The CDR3 DNA reads TGTGCCAGCAGCTTGATAGACAGACACAGCAATGAGCAGTTCTTC. Residues: CASSLIDRHSNEQFF.

The chain recombines TRBV7-2 with TRBJ2-5; a possible D gene is TRBD2 (7 bases). Between the trimmed V and J ends, which lost 7 bases and 2 bases, there was a span of 32 bases. CDR1 and CDR2 from the germline V gene are SGHTA and FQGNSA. The CDR3 has 20 residues. The CDR3 region has the DNA TGTGCCAGCATCAGACCCCAGGGACTAACAGGGACCGCCGCTCAAGAGACCCAGTACTTC. Its protein product is CASIRPQGLTGTAAQETQYF.

This chain joins TRBV5-6 and TRBJ2-1; D is possibly TRBD2 (5 bases). The CDR3 spans 13 residues. Germline-derived CDR1 and CDR2 are SGHDT and YYEEEE. The V and J ends lost 4 bases and 6 bases respectively, with 11 bases between them. CDR3 region: CASSDWRTNEQFF. Written as DNA, the CDR3 is TGTGCCAGCAGCGATTGGAGGACCAATGAGCAGTTCTTC.

The chain combines TRBV5-5 with TRBJ2-3; D not resolved. V lost 7 bases and J lost 2, with 17 bases in between. The CDR3 consists of 15 residues. In germline, CDR1 is SGHKS, CDR2 YYEKEE (reference sequence). The DNA of the CDR3 is TGTGCCAGCGCCCGGACCTTAGTAAACACAGATACGCAGTATTTT. Translating gives CASARTLVNTDTQYF.

The V and J genes are TRBV3-1 and TRBJ2-6; D ambiguous. Germline-derived CDR1 and CDR2 are LGHDT and YNNKEL (reference sequence). Trimming took off 6 bases at V and 0 bases at J, with 15 bases between the two ends. This CDR3 contains 17 residues. The CDR3 loop reads CASSLGVFSSGANVLTF. CDR3 nucleotides: TGTGCCAGCAGTCTTGGCGTGTTCAGCTCTGGGGCCAACGTCCTGACTTTC.

A few counts support this clonotype. The chain uses TRBV20-1 and TRBJ2-5; TRBD2 agrees at 11 bases. Trimming cost V 0 bases and J 2 bases; bases outside gene matches: 8. The CDR3 length is 17 residues. Germline assignment: CDR1 DFQATT and CDR2 SNEGSKA (reference sequence). CDR3 DNA: TGCAGTGCTAGAGATCAACTAGCGGGGGAGATGCAAGAGACCCAGTACTTC. The encoded protein is CSARDQLAGEMQETQYF.

This sequence joins TRBV6-2 or TRBV6-3 and TRBJ2-2, with D unresolved. CDR1 and CDR2 (germline): MNHEY, SVGEGT. The CDR3 length is 17 residues. V lost 6 bases, J lost 6 bases, and 23 bases lay in between. CDR3 nucleotide sequence: TGTGCCAGCAGCCATAGGGTTGACATGACGGGCGCCGGGGAGCTGTTTTTT. Protein sequence: CASSHRVDMTGAGELFF.

The chain uses TRBV20-1 and TRBJ2-1, with D unresolved. The CDR3 contains 14 residues. V shed 4 bases and J shed 10 bases, with 20 bases lying between them. CDR1 is DFQATT and CDR2 is SNEGSKA in the germline V gene (reference sequence). The CDR3 bases are TGCAGTGCTACCGAAAGCGTCGGCCAATACGAGCAGTTCTTC. Translated, it gives CSATESVGQYEQFF.

J is TRBJ1-2 and V is TRBV4-3; no firm D call. Germline lookup yields CDR1 LGHNA and CDR2 YSLEER. The CDR3 loop spans 16 amino acids. The ends were cut back, 0 bases at V and 5 bases at J, with 16 bases in the middle. In nucleotides, the CDR3 is TGCGCCAGCAGCCAAGATGAACTACTCCTACCTTATGGCTACACCTTC. It translates to CASSQDELLLPYGYTF.

This clonotype came up many times. The chain couples TRBV29-1 to TRBJ2-5; D not certain. CDR1 is SQVTM and CDR2 is ANQGSEA in the germline V gene. The CDR3 consists of 10 residues. Trimming shortened V by 6 bases and J by 4 bases, and 6 bases separated the two germline ends. The CDR3 DNA reads as TGCAGCGTCCTGCGAGAGACCCAGTACTTC. Translating gives CSVLRETQYF.

The CDR3 DNA sequence: TGTGCCAGCAGTTCCCGGACTAGCGGGGGGAGCTTCTCCTACGAGCAGTACTTC. Amino acid sequence: CASSSRTSGGSFSYEQYF. This chain links TRBV12-3 or TRBV12-4 with TRBJ2-7; 14 bases align to TRBD2. V gave up 4 bases and J gave up 0 bases; unmatched junction bases: 8. The CDR3 is 18 residues long.

The chain employs TRBV7-2 and TRBJ2-1; D is possibly TRBD1 (6 bases). CDR3 size: 12 residues. Germline-derived CDR1 and CDR2 are SGHTA and FQGNSA. The V end was cut by 5 bases, the J end by 9 bases, with 11 bases between. CDR3 sequence reads: CASSIQGFEQFF. CDR3 DNA: TGTGCCAGCAGCATACAGGGTTTTGAGCAGTTCTTC.

The rearrangement joins TRBV4-1 to TRBJ1-2; D is possibly TRBD1 (5 bases). The germline V gene has CDR1 MGHRA and CDR2 YSYEKL. With 1 base removed from V and 3 bases from J, the gap between germline ends came to 12 bases. CDR3 size: 15 residues. The CDR3 DNA reads TGCGCCAGCAGCCAAGGCTCCCAGGGCGACTATGGCTACACCTTC. This translates into CASSQGSQGDYGYTF.

The CDR3 DNA follows: TGTGCCAGCAGCAAGGACAGGGGTGAGGAGCACGAGCAGTACTTC. This codes for CASSKDRGEEHEQYF. The chain is built from TRBV7-2 and TRBJ2-5; 9 nucleotides match TRBD1. The end of the DNA is better explained by TRBJ2-7, so the J call may be wrong. Germline assignment: CDR1 SGHTA and CDR2 FQGNSA. The CDR3 consists of 15 residues.